This T cell receptor beta chain originates from a study of T cell repertoires in cytomegalovirus infection. At the level of the study: Recently described HLA-C-restricted plus well-studied HLA-B-restricted CMV epitopes were used. Shared public TCR beta signatures pointed to both CMV infection and a matching HLA type. Points from the study as a whole: Summed frequency of shared TCR beta families picked out CMV carriers who also had the relevant HLA. HLA-C-restricted TCR beta clonotypes specific for CMV led the ex vivo response.

On this clonotype itself: Its antigen remains unidentified.

Using its own MiXCR run on the reads, TCRdb lists one record per CDR3 protein. The sample records approximately 730,000 distinct CDR3 sequences, 29% being singletons. The receptor was derived from a human donor in good health (CMV status not recorded). Some clones in this sample may be carry-over from other donors' samples. The sequencing here drew on cultured CD8+ T cells from PBMCs, taken from culture after CMV antigen stimulation.

The CDR3 is CASSQVEGRALHF. The CDR3 nucleotides are TGCGCCAGCAGCCAAGTGGAGGGAAGGGCCCTCCACTTT. The chain couples TRBV4-1 to TRBJ1-6; no firm D call. The CDR3 extends over 13 amino acids. Trimming cost V 1 base and J 14 bases, with 12 bases left between them. CDR1 is MGHRA and CDR2 is YSYEKL in the germline V gene.